This T cell receptor beta chain was observed in a study of technical replicates of blood from a handful of donors. TCRdb keeps only in-frame clones here, not all; method: immunoSEQ multiplex PCR. The table lists more than 65,000 clones, roughly 92% of them singletons. The trim removed 0 bases at V and 6 bases at J, leaving 11 bases unmatched. Germline CDR1 LGHNA, CDR2 YNFKEQ. The CDR3 loop spans 16 amino acids. The receptor was derived from a human donor in good health. Sample: T cells isolated from PBMCs. The rearrangement joins TRBV4-2 to TRBJ2-7, with 7 positions matching TRBD2. This CDR3 is CASSQDLRELLGEQYF. CDR3 DNA: TGTGCCAGCAGCCAAGATCTGCGGGAGCTCCTTGGCGAGCAGTACTTC.